A single sample gave rise to the 2 T cell receptor beta chains below, sequenced in a study of blood T cell repertoires in COVID-19. Assay: immunoSEQ multiplex PCR; the TCRdb copy retains only in-frame clones and omits some. The table records about 360,000 clones, roughly 86% of them present only once. The specimen was peripheral blood. Receptor source: a human donor in a cohort sampled during active COVID-19.

The chain couples TRBV28 to TRBJ2-1, with D unresolved. CDR1 is MDHEN and CDR2 is SYDVKM in the germline V gene. This CDR3 is 13 amino acids long. V was trimmed by 3 bases and J by 5 bases, leaving 8 bases between them. The CDR3 here is CASSFSGHNEQFF. CDR3 sequence (DNA): TGTGCCAGCAGTTTCTCAGGCCACAATGAGCAGTTCTTC.

The rearrangement links TRBV5-1 to TRBJ1-2; 9 nucleotides line up with TRBD1. The CDR3 spans 15 residues. CDR1 is SGHRS, CDR2 YFSETQ, per germline. After removal of 0 bases from V and 6 bases from J, the junction contained 6 bases not matched to a gene. CDR3 nucleotide sequence: TGCGCCAGCAGCTTGGCCGGACAGGGGCCGGATGGCTACACCTTC. Translated: CASSLAGQGPDGYTF.